A single sample gave rise to the 10 T cell receptor beta chains below, sequenced in a study of sequential checkpoint blockade in melanoma. Some clones are missing from TCRdb's copy, which holds only in-frame ones; the method was immunoSEQ multiplex PCR. The data show 9,000 to 10,000 clones, 50% to 75% seen once. As for treatment: randomized to nivolumab then ipilimumab (arm A) or the reverse (arm B). The starting material was CD8+ T cells sorted from blood (inferred from file names), obtained from a patient given nivolumab and ipilimumab in sequence. Every receptor here comes from a human donor with melanoma.

This clone was counted only a few times. The CDR3 coding sequence is TGTGCCAGCAGCCAAGCGGCCTTCGACAGGGGGCACGATGAGCAGTTCTTC. Encoded protein: CASSQAAFDRGHDEQFF. The chain couples TRBV4-2 to TRBJ2-1; TRBD1 agrees at 10 bases. The CDR3 spans 17 residues. Germline V gene sequence: CDR1 LGHNA, CDR2 YNFKEQ. V lost 1 base to trimming and J lost 8 bases; unmatched junction nucleotides: 11.

The chain recombines TRBV7-9 with TRBJ2-5; TRBD1 agrees at 7 bases. Trimming at V came to 5 bases and at J to 4 bases, leaving 7 bases not matched to a gene. The length of the CDR3 is 14 residues. Germline V gene data show CDR1 as SEHNR and CDR2 as FQNEAQ (reference sequence). CDR3 protein: CASSRDSPRETQYF. The DNA for the CDR3 is TGTGCCAGCAGCCGGGACAGCCCTCGAGAGACCCAGTACTTC.

V usage is TRBV4-1 and J usage is TRBJ2-1; TRBD1 aligns across 7 bases. Germline V gene lookup returns CDR1 MGHRA and CDR2 YSYEKL. The length of the CDR3 is 16 residues. Trimming at V came to 3 bases and at J to 4 bases, leaving 9 bases not matched to a gene. The chain's CDR3 is CASSQRPDRSYNEQFF. In nucleotides, the CDR3 is TGCGCCAGCAGCCAGAGACCGGACAGGAGTTACAATGAGCAGTTCTTC.

This chain uses TRBV28 with TRBJ1-5; 9 bases are shared with TRBD1. CDR3 length: 17 amino acids. In germline, CDR1 is MDHEN, CDR2 SYDVKM. V shed 6 bases, J shed 1 base, and the junction held 10 bases outside the gene matches. CDR3 residues: CASRGTGTGMSNQPQHF. Here the CDR3 DNA reads TGTGCCAGCAGAGGAACCGGGACAGGGATGAGCAATCAGCCCCAGCATTTT.

The chain links TRBV7-2 to TRBJ2-1; TRBD1 matches at 11 bases. V was clipped by 2 bases and J by 8 bases; unmatched bases: 8. Germline V gene data show CDR1 as SGHTA and CDR2 as FQGNSA. The CDR3 contains 16 residues. CDR3 DNA sequence: TGTGCCAGCAGCTTAATGGGACAGGGGGATAGGGATGAGCAGTTCTTC. Amino acid sequence: CASSLMGQGDRDEQFF.

The CDR3 reads CASSFDRAGGYTF. CDR3 bases: TGCGCCAGCAGCTTCGACAGGGCGGGTGGCTACACCTTC. The genes are TRBV5-1 and TRBJ1-2, with TRBD1 matching over 7 bases. This CDR3 contains 13 residues. Germline assignment: CDR1 SGHRS and CDR2 YFSETQ. V was clipped by 2 bases and J by 7 bases; unmatched bases: 5.

The chain recombines TRBV4-3 with TRBJ2-7; 11 positions match TRBD2. Germline V gene sequence: CDR1 LGHNA, CDR2 YSLEER. The trim removed 8 bases at V and 2 bases at J, leaving 5 bases unmatched. CDR3 length: 14 residues. The CDR3 nucleotides are TGCGCCAGCTCCCCGGGACTAGCGGCCTACGAGCAGTACTTC. Translating it yields CASSPGLAAYEQYF.

In its sample, this clone was seen a few times. The rearrangement uses TRBV4-1 and TRBJ2-1, with 12 bases identical to TRBD2. The CDR3 is 14 residues long. CDR1 and CDR2 from the germline V gene are MGHRA and YSYEKL. Trimming cost V 6 bases and J 7 bases; bases outside gene matches: 4. As DNA, the CDR3 is TGCGCCAGCAGGCTAGCGGGGGGGCGGAATGAGCAGTTCTTC. Amino acids: CASRLAGGRNEQFF.

The chain couples TRBV4-3 to TRBJ1-5; 7 bases map to TRBD1. Germline V gene sequence: CDR1 LGHNA, CDR2 YSLEER. The CDR3 totals 14 residues. Trimming removed 6 bases from V and 3 bases from J; junction bases left unmatched: 5. The CDR3 DNA follows: TGCGCCAGCAGTCGGGACAGTATCAATCAGCCCCAGCATTTT. Translating it yields CASSRDSINQPQHF.

As regards this clone: The same CDR3 is also encoded by other DNA sequences in this sample. This chain links TRBV5-6 with TRBJ2-5; weak D call: TRBD1 (6 bases). Germline V CDR1 and CDR2: SGHDT, YYEEEE. Trimming cost V 0 bases and J 5 bases, with 11 bases left between them. CDR3 size: 14 residues. CDR3 bases: TGTGCCAGCAGCTTGGGCAGGGGATACGAGACCCAGTACTTC. It yields the protein CASSLGRGYETQYF.